These 30 T cell receptor beta chains were sequenced from one sample in a study of B cell selection in AIRE deficiency (dated by TCRdb to between 2019 and 2020). Conventional CD4 T cells were sorted as CD4+CD127+ cells. Library preparation was by the immunoSEQ multiplex PCR assay. The table was pulled from immuneACCESS by TCRdb, which kept in-frame rearrangements only. Such tables lose some clones; where checked, under half of the loss comes from unresolved V genes, and the rest has no known cause. Across this sample there are fewer than 30,000 clones, with around 97% seen only once. The ten top clones hold around 0.19% of the sample. Sequencing used conventional CD4+ T cells sorted from PBMCs. The receptors stem from a human donor with AIRE deficiency.

This clone has just one count. The J gene is TRBJ1-3, the V gene TRBV5-3, with unresolved D. TRBV5-3 is identified as an open reading frame with a role that is uncertain. The CDR3 loop spans 15 amino acids. The V end lost 4 bases, the J end lost 3 bases, and 14 bases lay between the germline ends. The chain's CDR3 is CARSPPYPLGNTIYF. The CDR3 DNA reads as TGTGCCAGAAGCCCTCCCTACCCGCTTGGAAACACCATATATTTT.

The J gene is TRBJ2-7, the V gene TRBV19, with 8 bases fitting TRBD1. With 4 bases clipped from V and 2 bases from J, the junction kept 7 bases outside the gene matches. This CDR3 region has 15 residues. Per germline, CDR1 LNHDA and CDR2 SQIVND (reference sequence). CDR3 in DNA: TGTGCCAGTAGTAGAGGGGGACAGGCCCCCTACGAGCAGTACTTC. This encodes CASSRGGQAPYEQYF.

The chain combines TRBV18 with TRBJ2-3; tentatively, D is TRBD1 (6 bases). V lost 3 bases to trimming and J lost 6 bases, with 13 bases between them. CDR3 length: 14 residues. CDR1 is KGHSH, CDR2 LQKENI, per germline. Here the CDR3 DNA reads TGTGCCAGCTCACCTGGGACCGACAGGGATACGCAGTATTTT. Translated, it gives CASSPGTDRDTQYF.

This chain's CDR3 is CASSLAGAETQYF. The DNA for the CDR3 is TGTGCCAGCAGCTTAGCGGGGGCGGAGACCCAGTACTTC. The chain couples TRBV7-9 to TRBJ2-5; D possibly corresponds to TRBD1 (6 bases). Germline CDR1 is SEHNR and CDR2 is FQNEAQ (reference sequence). Deletions cut 0 bases from V and 5 bases from J, with 7 bases between. The CDR3 contains 13 residues.

This clone was detected only once. The chain employs TRBV29-1 and TRBJ2-1; D gene ambiguous. Germline CDR1 and CDR2: SQVTM and ANQGSEA. V lost 3 bases and J lost 0, with 15 bases in between. The CDR3 runs 16 residues. This CDR3 reads CSVDGVPSSSYNEQFF. As DNA, the CDR3 is TGCAGCGTTGACGGTGTCCCTTCGAGCTCCTACAATGAGCAGTTCTTC.

The chain combines TRBV19 with TRBJ1-2; a possible D gene is TRBD1 (6 bases). The length of the CDR3 is 12 residues. Germline V CDR1 and CDR2: LNHDA, SQIVND (reference sequence). The V end was cut by 4 bases, the J end by 3 bases, with 6 bases between. CDR3 coding DNA: TGTGCCAGTAGTAGGACAGACTATGGCTACACCTTC. Protein: CASSRTDYGYTF.

The V call is TRBV18, the J call TRBJ2-1; no definite D call. V shed 3 bases and J shed 1 base, with 10 bases lying between them. The CDR3 totals 15 residues. Germline CDR1 and CDR2: KGHSH and LQKENI. CDR3 protein: CASSPSSVSYNEQFF. Here the CDR3 DNA reads TGTGCCAGCTCACCCAGCAGCGTGTCCTACAATGAGCAGTTCTTC.

CDR3 loop: CAINNGTYEQYF. CDR3 nucleotide sequence: TGTGCCATCAATAACGGAACCTACGAGCAGTACTTC. The V call is TRBV10-3, the J call TRBJ2-7, with D unclear. Per the germline V gene, CDR1 is ENHRY and CDR2 is SYGVKD. This CDR3 comprises 12 residues. Trimming stripped 7 bases from V and 2 bases from J, with 9 bases between.

The chain joins TRBV6-1 to TRBJ2-5; D not certain. CDR3 size: 14 residues. Trimming cost V 2 bases and J 2 bases, with 9 bases left between them. Germline V gene lookup returns CDR1 MNHNS and CDR2 SASEGT. CDR3 nucleotide sequence: TGTGCCAGCAGTGAATGGAACAGACAAGAGACCCAGTACTTC. This gives the protein CASSEWNRQETQYF.

This rearrangement joins TRBV6-1 to TRBJ1-4; TRBD1 is a possible D gene (5 bases). The germline CDR1 and CDR2 sequences are MNHNS and SASEGT. The CDR3 length is 17 residues. The V end lost 2 bases, the J end lost 2 bases, and 15 bases lay between the germline ends. DNA for the CDR3: TGTGCCAGCAGTGAAAGATTGGTGACAGCCACTAATGAAAAACTGTTTTTT. Encoded protein: CASSERLVTATNEKLFF.

The chain uses TRBV29-1 and TRBJ2-7; D might be TRBD2 (8 bases). This CDR3 has 14 residues. Germline lookup yields CDR1 SQVTM and CDR2 ANQGSEA. V lost 5 bases, J lost 3 bases, and 17 bases lay in between. In nucleotides, the CDR3 is TGCAGCGTTCGGGGGGGACAGTCCTACTACGAGCAGTACTTC. Its translation is CSVRGGQSYYEQYF.

The genes are TRBV18 and TRBJ1-2, with D perhaps TRBD1 (5 bases). Germline V gene lookup returns CDR1 KGHSH and CDR2 LQKENI. V lost 0 bases, J lost 0 bases, and 5 bases lay in between. The CDR3 runs 14 residues. For the CDR3, the DNA is TGTGCCAGCTCACCACCGACAGCTAACTATGGCTACACCTTC. Its translation is CASSPPTANYGYTF.

The rearrangement links TRBV7-9 to TRBJ1-6, with D possibly TRBD1 on 6 matching bases. Germline loops: CDR1 SEHNR, CDR2 FQNEAQ (reference sequence). The germline V and J ends were trimmed by 0 bases and 5 bases, with 17 bases remaining between them. The CDR3 consists of 18 residues. CDR3: CASSLAFGTHKNNSPLHF. As DNA, the CDR3 is TGTGCCAGCAGCTTAGCGTTTGGGACACACAAAAATAATTCACCCCTCCACTTT.

The V and J genes are TRBV4-1 and TRBJ1-1; weak D call: TRBD1 (6 bases). This CDR3 has 16 residues. V lost 2 bases and J lost 0, with 13 bases in between. Germline CDR1 reads MGHRA; CDR2 reads YSYEKL. This chain's CDR3 is CASSQPPGQMNTEAFF. For the CDR3, the DNA is TGCGCCAGCAGCCAACCTCCGGGACAAATGAACACTGAAGCTTTCTTT.

The chain couples TRBV6-5 to TRBJ1-2; TRBD1 might be the D (5 bases). The V end was cut by 6 bases, the J end by 4 bases, with 15 bases between. Germline assignment: CDR1 MNHEY and CDR2 SVGAGI. The CDR3 covers 14 residues. CDR3 loop: CASSYKGPFYGYTF. CDR3 bases: TGTGCCAGCAGCTACAAGGGGCCTTTCTATGGCTACACCTTC.

The CDR3 DNA reads TGTGCCAGCAGTGTTGGCAGGGTCTACGAGCAGTACTTC. Protein product: CASSVGRVYEQYF. This chain uses TRBV2 with TRBJ2-7, with a possible D match to TRBD1 (5 bases). Trimming left V 4 bases short and J 3 bases short, with 10 bases between. The CDR3 is 13 amino acids. Germline CDR1 is SNHLY and CDR2 is FYNNEI.

The chain links TRBV7-2 to TRBJ2-5; 13 bases agree with TRBD2. This CDR3 has 16 residues. With V trimmed by 4 bases and J by 5 bases, 7 bases remained unmatched. The germline V gene encodes CDR1 SGHTA and CDR2 FQGNSA. CDR3 sequence (DNA): TGTGCCAGCAGCTACGGACTAGCGGGAGAGGGGGAGACCCAGTACTTC. Translation gives CASSYGLAGEGETQYF.

The chain combines TRBV4-3 with TRBJ1-4; a weak D match, TRBD1 (6 bases). V shed 4 bases and J shed 0 bases, with 18 bases lying between them. This CDR3 has 18 amino acids. Germline V lookup: CDR1 LGHNA, CDR2 YSLEER. CDR3 protein: CASSPGGRGAATNEKLFF. CDR3 nucleotide sequence: TGCGCCAGCAGCCCCGGGGGGAGGGGGGCAGCAACTAATGAAAAACTGTTTTTT.

The chain recombines TRBV7-2 with TRBJ2-1; 8 bases align to TRBD2. There are 15 residues in the CDR3. CDR1 is SGHTA, CDR2 FQGNSA, per germline. Trimming at V came to 2 bases and at J to 7 bases, leaving 7 bases not matched to a gene. DNA of the CDR3: TGTGCCAGCAGCTTATTGGGACTAGGGTTGAATGAGCAGTTCTTC. It specifies CASSLLGLGLNEQFF.

The chain recombines TRBV18 with TRBJ2-7, with D tentatively TRBD2 (7 bases). Germline V gene lookup returns CDR1 KGHSH and CDR2 LQKENI. The CDR3 runs to 18 residues. Trimming shortened V by 2 bases and J by 3 bases, and 23 bases separated the two germline ends. As DNA, the CDR3 is TGTGCCAGCTCACCAGGGGCCCTTGGGGGGGCTCTTAGCTACGAGCAGTACTTC. Its translation is CASSPGALGGALSYEQYF.

This chain links TRBV18 with TRBJ1-2; D is unclear. Germline CDR1 reads KGHSH; CDR2 reads LQKENI. Trimming left V 2 bases short and J 8 bases short, with 12 bases between. The CDR3 contains 13 residues. The CDR3 loop reads CASSPSGPLGYTF. The CDR3 nucleotides read TGTGCCAGCTCACCATCAGGTCCGTTGGGCTACACCTTC.

The V gene is TRBV6-5, the J gene TRBJ2-7; possibly TRBD1 for D (5 bases). V lost 6 bases to trimming and J lost 4 bases, with 13 bases between them. This CDR3 is 13 amino acids long. Germline CDR1 MNHEY, CDR2 SVGAGI. In DNA form, the CDR3 reads TGTGCCAGCAGGTACCTAACAGGATACGAGCAGTACTTC. Amino acids: CASRYLTGYEQYF.

The chain uses TRBV7-3 and TRBJ2-3; D not certain. The CDR3 has 12 amino acids. Per the germline V gene, CDR1 is SGHTA and CDR2 is FQGTGA. Trimming shortened V by 4 bases and J by 5 bases, and 7 bases separated the two germline ends. CDR3: CASSSIGDTQYF. The CDR3, as DNA: TGTGCCAGCAGCTCAATCGGAGATACGCAGTATTTT.

The V call is TRBV11-2, the J call TRBJ2-7, with D maybe TRBD1 (5 bases). The ends were cut back, 3 bases at V and 4 bases at J, with 10 bases in the middle. This CDR3 has 13 amino acids. CDR1 and CDR2 (germline): SGHAT, FQNNGV. DNA for the CDR3: TGTGCCAGCAGCTTTCAGGGCCAGTACGAGCAGTACTTC. As protein: CASSFQGQYEQYF.

The CDR3: CASTQGADGANVLTF. In DNA form, the CDR3 reads TGTGCCAGCACACAGGGGGCGGATGGGGCCAACGTCCTGACTTTC. The J gene is TRBJ2-6, the V gene TRBV5-4, with TRBD1 matching over 9 bases. V gave up 6 bases and J gave up 3 bases; unmatched junction bases: 4. From germline, CDR1 is SGHNT and CDR2 YYREEE (reference sequence). The length of the CDR3 is 15 residues.

The CDR3, as DNA: TGTGCCAGCAGCCAGGGGGGGTGGAACATTCAGTACTTC. It encodes CASSQGGWNIQYF. The V call is TRBV4-2, the J call TRBJ2-4; the match to TRBD2 covers 7 bases. Germline CDR1 and CDR2: LGHNA and YNFKEQ. The CDR3 has 13 amino acids. V was pared by 3 bases and J by 7 bases, with 3 bases of the junction left unmatched.

The chain carries TRBV5-8 and TRBJ2-1; D gene uncertain. The CDR3 spans 14 residues. CDR1 and CDR2 from the germline V gene are SGHTS and YDEGEE. The germline V and J ends were trimmed by 0 bases and 6 bases, with 10 bases remaining between them. The CDR3 DNA reads TGTGCCAGCAGCTTGGGGGCCCCCTCCAATGAGCAGTTCTTC. It is translated as CASSLGAPSNEQFF.

The chain combines TRBV11-2 with TRBJ2-1; no reliable D call. Between the trimmed V and J ends, which lost 5 bases and 2 bases, there was a span of 10 bases. This CDR3 is 14 amino acids long. Per germline, CDR1 SGHAT and CDR2 FQNNGV. CDR3 DNA: TGTGCCAGCAGCGCCGCTAAGACCTACAATGAGCAGTTCTTC. Translating it yields CASSAAKTYNEQFF.

The chain combines TRBV6-6 with TRBJ1-1; D unclear. This CDR3 is built from 11 residues. The V end was cut by 8 bases, the J end by 5 bases, with 9 bases between. CDR1 and CDR2 (germline): MNHNY, SVGAGI (reference sequence). The CDR3 reads CASGQGTEAFF. CDR3 nucleotides: TGTGCCAGCGGTCAAGGGACTGAAGCTTTCTTT.

The chain has TRBV27 and TRBJ2-1; tentatively, D is TRBD1 (6 bases). The CDR3 consists of 15 residues. The germline gives CDR1 MNHEY, CDR2 SMNVEV (reference sequence). V dropped 5 bases and J dropped 2 bases, with 13 bases sitting between them. CDR3 region: CASSPQGHTYNEQFF. CDR3 in DNA: TGTGCCAGCAGTCCCCAGGGACACACCTACAATGAGCAGTTCTTC.